This T cell receptor (beta chain) comes out of a study of T cells in narcolepsy. Study-wide background: Enrolled donors included narcolepsy type 1 or type 2 patients and healthy controls. Regarding the study as a whole: Autoreactive clonotypes reportedly recurred in blood of same and different patients, not controls. Some memory CD4+ repertoires had no autoreactive clone sequences. Same-patient CSF and blood CD4+ T cell clonotypes included HCRT-specific and TRIB2-specific autoreactive ones.

A remark on this clone: Its antigen is undetermined.

This CDR3 is built from 15 residues. Germline lookup yields CDR1 MGHRA and CDR2 YSYEKL. V gave up 3 bases and J gave up 6 bases, with 15 bases separating them. Some clones are missing from TCRdb's copy, which holds only in-frame ones; the method was immunoSEQ multiplex PCR. The sample includes about 33,000 clones, under 85% of them seen just once. This rearrangement joins TRBV4-1 to TRBJ2-4; tentative D call: TRBD1 (6 bases). This clonotype originated in a human donor with narcolepsy. The sequenced sample was CD45RA- memory CD4+ T cells from PBMCs. For the CDR3, the DNA is TGCGCCAGCAGCCAGATGGACAGACTCGGAAACATTCAGTACTTC. Protein: CASSQMDRLGNIQYF.